This T cell receptor beta chain was captured in a study of shared clonotypes between healthy human individuals. Of note for this clone: The antigen is undetermined.

The assay was immunoSEQ multiplex PCR, and TCRdb's table has in-frame clones only and misses some. The data hold some 2,100,000 clones, with roughly 95% observed a single time. Study findings and constraints: In several donors, about 5% of naive CD4 clonotypes appeared in common. An expected dependence of interdonor clonotype sharing on sequencing depth was noted.

The CDR3 runs 16 residues. Trimming left V 6 bases short and J 0 bases short, with 12 bases between. The germline V gene has CDR1 SGHTA and CDR2 FQGNSA. Material: naive CD4+ T cells sorted from blood. Noted subset: CD45RA+ positively selected. This chain links TRBV7-2 with TRBJ1-6; tentative D call: TRBD1 (6 bases). The receptor comes from a man aged 18 to 30 in good health. Here the CDR3 DNA reads TGTGCCAGCAGGCCGGGGGGGCTCTCCTATAATTCACCCCTCCACTTT. This encodes CASRPGGLSYNSPLHF.